The rows below give T cell receptor beta chains drawn from one sample of a study of blood T cell repertoires in COVID-19. The assay was immunoSEQ multiplex PCR, and TCRdb's table has in-frame clones only and misses some. The sample lists 150,000 to 250,000 clones, approximately 84% occurring once. Specimen: peripheral blood. These receptors came from a human donor with acute or convalescent COVID-19. The donor label of this sample is uncertain. Each CDR3 is given with its conserved first and last residue. The order of the fields is clone size, D gene, J gene, V gene, CDR3 length, CDR3 protein, CDR3 DNA. A D gene is named only where the DNA matches it firmly. Only part of the rows carry a size: once, few, many, or a class if the clone is expanded.

. | TRBD2 | TRBJ2-3 | TRBV11-1 | 15 | CASSLGLAATDTQYF | TGTGCCAGCAGCTTGGGACTAGCGGCCACAGATACGCAGTATTTT
. | TRBD1 | TRBJ2-3 | TRBV19 | 16 | CASSIGRTGVSYTQYF | TGTGCCAGTAGTATCGGCAGGACAGGGGTCTCATATACGCAGTATTTT
. | . | TRBJ2-1 | TRBV24-1 | 12 | CAPSAGHNDQFF | TGTGCCCCCAGTGCGGGACACAATGACCAGTTCTTC
. | . | TRBJ1-3 | TRBV5-6 | 15 | CASSLVRNSGNTIYF | TGTGCCAGCAGCCTGGTGAGGAACTCTGGAAACACCATATATTTT
. | . | TRBJ1-5 | TRBV30 | 14 | CAWSSAGSNQPQHF | TGTGCCTGGAGTTCAGCGGGTTCCAATCAGCCCCAGCATTTT
. | TRBD1 | TRBJ2-7 | TRBV6-5 | 15 | CASSSAGTGRWEQYF | TGTGCCAGCAGTTCCGCCGGGACAGGTCGATGGGAGCAGTACTTC
. | TRBD1 | TRBJ2-7 | TRBV18 | 15 | CASSQGTGGSYEQYF | TGTGCCAGCTCACAAGGGACAGGAGGCTCCTACGAGCAGTACTTC
. | TRBD1 | TRBJ1-3 | TRBV5-4 | 16 | CASSIDRAASGNTIYF | TGTGCCAGCAGCATAGACAGGGCGGCCTCTGGAAACACCATATATTTT
. | TRBD2 | TRBJ2-1 | TRBV7-3 | 15 | CASSTSGGPAREQFF | TGTGCCAGCAGCACGAGCGGGGGGCCAGCGCGCGAGCAGTTCTTC
. | TRBD2 | TRBJ2-1 | TRBV7-2 | 17 | CASSPGTSGRASNEQFF | TGTGCCAGCAGCCCCGGGACTAGCGGGAGGGCATCGAATGAGCAGTTCTTC
. | . | TRBJ2-3 | TRBV19 | 16 | CASSIGGSGRGDTQYF | TGTGCCAGTAGTATAGGTGGGAGCGGGCGAGGGGATACGCAGTATTTT
. | . | TRBJ2-1 | TRBV10-1 | 13 | CASSDRWAGEQFF | TGCGCCAGCAGTGATAGATGGGCGGGGGAGCAGTTCTTC
. | . | TRBJ2-1 | TRBV7-8 | 15 | CASSIRTTTNNEQFF | TGTGCCAGCAGCATAAGGACTACCACAAACAATGAGCAGTTCTTC
few | . | TRBJ1-6 | TRBV19 | 15 | CASSIPDRNNSPLHF | TGTGCCAGTAGTATACCGGACAGAAATAATTCACCCCTCCACTTT
. | TRBD2 | TRBJ2-3 | TRBV25-1 | 16 | CASGESGLAGGGTQYF | TGTGCCAGCGGGGAGTCGGGACTAGCGGGAGGTGGCACGCAGTATTTT
. | . | TRBJ1-5 | TRBV15 | 14 | CATSRPQGNQPQHF | TGTGCCACCAGCAGACCCCAGGGCAATCAGCCCCAGCATTTT
. | . | TRBJ2-1 | TRBV7-2 | 14 | CASTPGPDYNEQFF | TGTGCCAGCACGCCGGGTCCAGACTACAATGAGCAGTTCTTC
. | . | TRBJ2-7 | TRBV12-3/TRBV12-4 | 13 | CASSLDRDHEQYF | TGTGCCAGCAGTTTAGACAGGGATCACGAGCAGTACTTC
. | TRBD2 | TRBJ2-7 | TRBV4-3 | 16 | CASSQDGRGGTYEQYF | TGCGCCAGCAGCCAAGATGGGCGCGGGGGAACCTACGAGCAGTACTTC
. | TRBD2 | TRBJ2-5 | TRBV11-3 | 15 | CASSLGAGTWETQYF | TGTGCCAGCAGCTTAGGAGCGGGGACGTGGGAGACCCAGTACTTC
once | TRBD2 | TRBJ2-1 | TRBV14 | 16 | CASSQAGGRALNEQFF | TGTGCCAGCAGCCAAGCCGGCGGGAGGGCCCTCAATGAGCAGTTCTTC
. | . | TRBJ2-3 | TRBV10-3 | 13 | CAIKEGATDTQYF | TGTGCCATCAAGGAGGGGGCCACAGATACGCAGTATTTT
. | TRBD1 | TRBJ2-2 | TRBV7-9 | 15 | CASTKDRVGTGELFF | TGTGCCAGCACCAAAGACAGGGTTGGGACCGGGGAGCTGTTTTTT
. | TRBD2 | TRBJ2-3 | TRBV7-6 | 16 | CASSLGAGGGADTQYF | TGTGCCAGCAGCTTAGGTGCGGGAGGCGGTGCGGATACGCAGTATTTT
. | . | TRBJ2-1 | TRBV9 | 16 | CASSVAAGVTYNEQFF | TGTGCCAGCAGCGTAGCGGCAGGGGTTACCTACAATGAGCAGTTCTTC
. | . | TRBJ2-5 | TRBV7-7 | 13 | CASSKQGEETQYF | TGTGCCAGCAGCAAACAGGGTGAAGAGACCCAGTACTTC
. | TRBD1 | TRBJ1-2 | TRBV7-3 | 17 | CASSQNPTRQGTYGYTF | TGTGCCAGCAGCCAAAACCCAACGAGACAGGGGACCTATGGCTACACCTTC
. | . | TRBJ1-1 | TRBV28 | 16 | CASSLVRGPMNTEAFF | TGTGCCAGCAGTTTAGTCAGGGGACCCATGAACACTGAAGCTTTCTTT
. | TRBD2 | TRBJ2-5 | TRBV7-2 | 17 | CASSPPGTSGRAETQYF | TGTGCCAGCAGCCCGCCCGGGACTAGCGGGAGGGCGGAGACCCAGTACTTC
. | . | TRBJ1-1 | TRBV28 | 12 | CATPSRNTEAFF | TGTGCCACCCCGTCGAGGAACACTGAAGCTTTCTTT
. | TRBD1 | TRBJ1-6 | TRBV28 | 15 | CASSPRDSLNSPLHF | TGTGCCAGCAGCCCCCGGGACAGTCTTAATTCACCCCTCCACTTT
. | . | TRBJ2-7 | TRBV27 | 14 | CASSRAGISYEQYF | TGTGCCAGCAGTAGGGCGGGGATCTCCTACGAGCAGTACTTC
. | TRBD1 | TRBJ2-1 | TRBV4-1 | 18 | CASSQDRDSLSSYNEQFF | TGCGCCAGCAGCCAAGATCGGGACAGCCTGAGCTCCTACAATGAGCAGTTCTTC
many | . | TRBJ1-2 | TRBV27 | 14 | CASSLGQYDRSYTF | TGTGCCAGCAGTTTAGGGCAGTACGATAGAAGCTACACCTTC
few | TRBD1 | TRBJ1-4 | TRBV18 | 15 | CASSETGTGIEKLFF | TGTGCCAGCTCAGAGACCGGGACAGGCATTGAAAAACTGTTTTTT
. | . | TRBJ1-1 | TRBV9 | 14 | CASSMTGTFTEAFF | TGTGCCAGCAGCATGACAGGTACCTTCACTGAAGCTTTCTTT
once | . | TRBJ1-5 | TRBV30 | 17 | CAWSPLQGPLSNQPQHF | TGTGCCTGGAGTCCCCTCCAGGGGCCACTTAGCAATCAGCCCCAGCATTTT
. | . | TRBJ2-7 | TRBV29-1 | 10 | CSVEQGKPYF | TGCAGCGTTGAACAGGGGAAGCCGTACTTC
once | . | TRBJ1-3 | TRBV2 | 16 | CASSVSQGNFGNTIYF | TGTGCCAGCAGTGTCAGTCAGGGGAACTTTGGAAACACCATATATTTT
. | . | TRBJ2-3 | TRBV28 | 13 | CASVEGRADTQYF | TGTGCCAGCGTGGAAGGCCGGGCAGATACGCAGTATTTT
. | . | TRBJ1-5 | TRBV28 | 15 | CASSPFSQGYQPQHF | TGTGCCAGCAGTCCCTTCTCCCAGGGTTATCAGCCCCAGCATTTT
. | . | TRBJ1-3 | TRBV7-2 | 15 | CASSRDTSSGNTIYF | TGTGCCAGCAGTCGGGACACCAGCTCTGGAAACACCATATATTTT